The rows below give T cell receptor beta chains drawn from one sample of a study of cytomegalovirus exposure and HLA in healthy donors. Sequencing was performed with immunoSEQ multiplex PCR; in TCRdb, only in-frame clones are kept and a portion is missing. The table records fewer than 200,000 clones, 9.5% of them present only once. The sample was PBMCs. The receptors come from a woman between 25 and 40 years old in good health and CMV-seropositive. Each CDR3 is given with its conserved first and last residue. The D gene is left open where the match is weak. Size is stated for part of the rows, as once, few or many counts, or as a class when the clone is expanded.

v_call,d_call,clone_size,j_call,cdr3_nt,cdr3_aa
TRBV2,-,few,TRBJ2-5,TGTGCCAGGTCCAGGGGATTTCAAGAGACCCAGTACTTC,CARSRGFQETQYF
TRBV29-1,-,few,TRBJ1-1,TGCAGCGTTGAACAGGGCTTCAACACTGAAGCTTTCTTT,CSVEQGFNTEAFF
TRBV10-3,TRBD1,-,TRBJ2-7,TGTGCCATCAAGGGACAGGGGATAAAGCAGTACTTC,CAIKGQGIKQYF
TRBV2,TRBD1,few,TRBJ2-7,TGTGCCAGCAGTCGAGACAGGGCGGAGCAGTACTTC,CASSRDRAEQYF
TRBV10-3,TRBD1,-,TRBJ2-3,TGTGCCATCAATGCCGGGACAGGAAGCACAGATACGCAGTATTTT,CAINAGTGSTDTQYF
TRBV5-1,TRBD2,-,TRBJ2-1,TGCGCCAGCAGCTTGCAAACTAGCGGGGGGTACAATGATCAGTTCTTC,CASSLQTSGGYNDQFF
TRBV5-4,TRBD2,-,TRBJ2-3,TGTGCCAGCAGCTTGGAGGCTAGCGGACCCCCCACAGATACGCAGTATTTT,CASSLEASGPPTDTQYF
TRBV6-6,-,few,TRBJ2-1,TGTGCCAGCAGTGCCCGCCCGGATGAGCAGTTCTTC,CASSARPDEQFF
TRBV9,-,few,TRBJ1-2,TGTGCCAGCAGCGTAGGGTCCGCGAGGGCTTGGGATGGCTACACCTTC,CASSVGSARAWDGYTF
TRBV2,-,-,TRBJ1-3,TGTGCCAGCAGACAGGGAAACACCATATATTTT,CASRQGNTIYF
TRBV11-2,-,-,TRBJ2-7,TGTGCCAGCAGCTTAGAGGCTGAATCCTACGAGCAGTACTTC,CASSLEAESYEQYF
TRBV30,-,-,TRBJ2-2,TGTGCCTGGAGGGGGTGGAAGGGAGACCGCACCGGGGAGCTGTTTTTT,CAWRGWKGDRTGELFF
TRBV7-9,TRBD2,few,TRBJ2-5,TGTGCCAGCAGCTTCGCTAGCGGGAGTTTCCGAGAGACCCAGTACTTC,CASSFASGSFRETQYF
TRBV9,-,-,TRBJ2-3,TGTGCCAGCAGCGTAGCCGAGACAGGGAGGTTTTTAGATACGCAGTATTTT,CASSVAETGRFLDTQYF
TRBV15,-,-,TRBJ2-3,TGTGCCACCGATCGCCCTCCAGGGTTGGATGCAGATACGCAGTATTTT,CATDRPPGLDADTQYF
TRBV18,-,-,TRBJ2-1,TGTGCCAGCTCACCACCGGAAGCGCCCCCCTACAATGAGCAGTTCTTC,CASSPPEAPPYNEQFF
TRBV2,TRBD2,-,TRBJ2-2,TGTGCCAGCAGCGGGGGGAGTTCGGACGACACCGGGGAGCTGTTTTTT,CASSGGSSDDTGELFF
TRBV13,-,-,TRBJ2-3,TGTGCCAGCAGTCCATACGGGCGGAGGGGCCCAGATACGCAGTATTTT,CASSPYGRRGPDTQYF
TRBV19,TRBD2,few,TRBJ2-2,TGTGCCAGTAGTTCCTGGGGTAGCGGGAGAGACACCGGGGAGCTGTTTTTT,CASSSWGSGRDTGELFF
TRBV4-2,-,-,TRBJ1-2,TGTGCCAGCAGCCAAGATGGCCGAAACTATGGCTACACCTTC,CASSQDGRNYGYTF
TRBV25-1,-,few,TRBJ1-1,TGTGCCAGCAGTGAATTTGGACGGGGGGCCTACACTGAAGCTTTCTTT,CASSEFGRGAYTEAFF
TRBV30,TRBD1,-,TRBJ1-4,TGTGCCTGGAGTGAACAGGGGGCGGCCTATAATGAAAAACTGTTTTTT,CAWSEQGAAYNEKLFF
TRBV11-2,TRBD1,few,TRBJ2-5,TGTGCCAGCAGCCCACAGGGGACAGCACAAGAGACCCAGTACTTC,CASSPQGTAQETQYF
TRBV15,TRBD2,-,TRBJ2-7,TGTGCCACCAGCAGACATCGACTAGCGTCGGGGGCCTACGAGCAGTACTTC,CATSRHRLASGAYEQYF
TRBV2,TRBD2,-,TRBJ2-1,TGTGCCAGGGGTACTAGCGCGTCCTACAATGAGCAGTTCTTC,CARGTSASYNEQFF
TRBV7-7,-,-,TRBJ2-7,TGTGCCAGCAGCTTAGCACAGTCCTACGAGCAGTACTTC,CASSLAQSYEQYF
TRBV30,-,-,TRBJ2-7,TGTGCCTGGAGTCGTCGACAGGAGTACTTC,CAWSRRQEYF
TRBV7-9,TRBD1,few,TRBJ2-6,TGTGCCAGCAGCAGGGCGGGACAGGGGGCCTCTGGGGCCAACGTCCTGACTTTC,CASSRAGQGASGANVLTF
TRBV7-9,TRBD2,-,TRBJ2-1,TGTGCCAGCAGCTTAGGGGGACTAGCGGGAGAGGGTGAGCAGTTCTTC,CASSLGGLAGEGEQFF
TRBV5-1,-,few,TRBJ2-2,TGCGCCAGCAGCGTTAACAGGGAAGGGAACACCGGGGAGCTGTTTTTT,CASSVNREGNTGELFF
TRBV4-1,-,few,TRBJ2-1,TGCGCCAGCAGCCAAGATTCGGGGAGGTTCTACAATGAGCAGTTCTTC,CASSQDSGRFYNEQFF
TRBV5-4,TRBD1,-,TRBJ2-5,TGTGCCAGCAGTAGAACAGGGGGGGAGACCCAGTACTTC,CASSRTGGETQYF
TRBV2,-,-,TRBJ2-3,TGTGCCAGCAGTGGCAGGGTGTTCACAGATACGCAGTATTTT,CASSGRVFTDTQYF
TRBV5-4,TRBD1,few,TRBJ1-1,TGTGCCAGCAGCTGGGGACAGGGCTACAGAACCGGGGCTTTCTTT,CASSWGQGYRTGAFF
TRBV10-3,TRBD2,-,TRBJ2-7,TGTGCCATCAGTGACCCCGCGGGAGGGCTAGAGGAGCAGTACTTC,CAISDPAGGLEEQYF
TRBV5-1,TRBD2,few,TRBJ2-1,TGCGCCAGCAGGCCACCTAGCGGGCACTACAATGAGCAGTTCTTC,CASRPPSGHYNEQFF
TRBV11-2,-,-,TRBJ1-2,TGTGCCAGCAGCTTAATGACTCCAGGGGCTAGCGGCTACACCTTC,CASSLMTPGASGYTF